This T cell receptor beta chain was sequenced in a study of human T cells and chemical hapten exposure. Turning to the study itself: The sensitizing agent was 2% DPC, placed on around 2 cm by around 2 cm of upper inner arm skin. TCR yields per sample varied, mainly owing to small pooled library volume differences. Study-wide results and caveats: The number of TCRs above 1 in 1000 frequency did not change after DPC sensitization.

Time point given: pre-sensitization, week 0. Treatment noted: therapeutic diphenylcyclopropenone sensitization with weekly scalp DPC. Participating donors were patients with alopecia, aged 18 to 70 years, considered appropriate candidates for DPC. Germline lookup yields CDR1 SGHVS and CDR2 FQNEAQ. This CDR3 has 11 amino acids. Using its own MiXCR run on the RACE reads, TCRdb lists one record per CDR3 protein. The data hold about 260,000 distinct CDR3 sequences, with roughly 8.9% observed a single time. This clonotype was seen at least ten times. The antigen is undetermined. The chain links TRBV7-8 to TRBJ2-5; D remains ambiguous. The DNA end favors TRBJ2-3, so the J call may be wrong. This receptor was identified in a woman between 40 and 55 years old with alopecia areata. Some clones in this sample may be carry-over from other donors' samples. Source: whole blood, taken in connection with sensitization to the hapten diphenylcyclopropenone (DPC). The DNA for the CDR3 is TGTGCCAGCAGCACGCGCGGTACGCAGTATTTT. Translation: CASSTRGTQYF.